This is a list of T cell receptor beta chains from one sample in a study of early T cells in non-severe SARS-CoV-2 infection. TCRdb reanalysed the 5' RACE reads using MiXCR and keeps one entry per CDR3 protein. The profile covers 42,000 or so distinct CDR3 sequences, with approximately 6.3% appearing a single time and approximately 8.4% taken by the ten largest. The input for sequencing was whole blood, taken at baseline. The receptor source for this set is an adult who was a healthcare worker with PCR-confirmed SARS-CoV-2 infection or an uninfected control (not recorded which). Both conserved end residues are trimmed from each CDR3.

V: TRBV7-9; J: TRBJ2-7; CDR3: ASSVGKPEQY
V: TRBV9; J: TRBJ2-2; CDR3: ASSVEGQPGELF
V: TRBV12-3/TRBV12-4; J: TRBJ1-6; CDR3: ASSQSSYNSPLH
V: TRBV12-3/TRBV12-4; J: TRBJ2-5; CDR3: ASSLSRDLGTQY
V: TRBV28; J: TRBJ2-3; CDR3: ASSLSLSGRTDTQY
V: TRBV5-4; J: TRBJ2-2; CDR3: ASSRTGELF
V: TRBV7-3; J: TRBJ2-3; CDR3: ASSLRAGGPTDTQY
V: TRBV12-3/TRBV12-4; J: TRBJ2-5; CDR3: ASTLAGGRPETQY
V: TRBV20-1; J: TRBJ2-1; CDR3: SARDSWTRYNEQF
V: TRBV7-9; J: TRBJ2-5; CDR3: ASSPATQGPTQETQY
V: TRBV11-2; J: TRBJ1-3; CDR3: ASSLDRGSGNTIY
V: TRBV7-2; J: TRBJ1-3; CDR3: ASSLGLTRSGNTIY
V: TRBV9; J: TRBJ2-5; CDR3: ASSVEGGGTQETQY
V: TRBV28; J: TRBJ1-2; CDR3: ASSHPGQPGYT
V: TRBV5-4; J: TRBJ1-2; CDR3: ASSNRSIYGYT
V: TRBV3-1; J: TRBJ2-2; CDR3: ASSQRTGELF
V: TRBV7-2; J: TRBJ1-2; CDR3: ASSPNRTAWGGYT
V: TRBV4-1; J: TRBJ1-2; CDR3: ASSQEAGTNYGYT
V: TRBV29-1; J: TRBJ1-3; CDR3: SVADISTIY
V: TRBV18; J: TRBJ2-1; CDR3: ASSPEFGNEQF
V: TRBV6-1; J: TRBJ1-3; CDR3: ASVGRGKGNTIY
V: TRBV29-1; J: TRBJ1-2; CDR3: SVERGDQYGYT
V: TRBV7-9; J: TRBJ2-1; CDR3: ASSLNRQYNEQF
V: TRBV28; J: TRBJ2-2; CDR3: ASSSRDGAGELF
V: TRBV7-9; J: TRBJ2-2; CDR3: ASSPPRAGELF
V: TRBV6-2/TRBV6-3; J: TRBJ2-4; CDR3: ASTTGGRLAKNIQY
V: TRBV5-4; J: TRBJ1-4; CDR3: ASSLWLGGAREKLF
V: TRBV28; J: TRBJ2-3; CDR3: ASSSGQRSTDTQY
V: TRBV28; J: TRBJ2-7; CDR3: ASSFPAGVSGQY
V: TRBV11-2; J: TRBJ2-7; CDR3: ASSSRPYEQY
V: TRBV7-2; J: TRBJ1-2; CDR3: ASSNPTEAYGYT
V: TRBV12-3/TRBV12-4; J: TRBJ2-7; CDR3: ASSLQGARYEQY
V: TRBV5-8; J: TRBJ2-7; CDR3: ASSSRPGSYEQY
V: TRBV7-2; J: TRBJ1-2; CDR3: ASSPRQGQSV
V: TRBV20-1; J: TRBJ2-1; CDR3: SARDRGHVNEQF
V: TRBV19; J: TRBJ1-2; CDR3: ASTLTGGNYGYT
V: TRBV30; J: TRBJ2-7; CDR3: AGTGGAYEQY
V: TRBV7-9; J: TRBJ1-1; CDR3: ASSRDRLNTEAF
V: TRBV24-1; J: TRBJ1-2; CDR3: ATSDPDSNYGYT
V: TRBV19; J: TRBJ2-4; CDR3: ASSNRQFENIQY
V: TRBV4-1; J: TRBJ2-4; CDR3: ASSQDLGTNKNIQY
V: TRBV2; J: TRBJ2-1; CDR3: ASSLLASNPNEQF